This section outlines one TCR beta chain sequence together with its context. The data belong to a study of shared T cell receptors in the human thymus. Sequencing used immunoSEQ multiplex PCR; TCRdb keeps in-frame clones, though not all of them. The sample contains roughly 500,000 clones, about 84% of which appear only once. V trimming: 7 bases; J trimming: 1 base; junction bases outside the gene matches: 11. The V gene's germline CDR1 is SNHLY and CDR2 FYNNEI. This CDR3 contains 18 residues. The same data also contributed to another study, on human thymus T cells. That source reports: The study used thymus tissue resected during corrective heart surgery. Thymic and blood repertoires seemed to show skewed V and J gene use. The related literature has documented a marked overlap of thymic repertoires among unrelated individuals.

This chain uses TRBV2 with TRBJ2-6; 9 bases line up with TRBD2. This sequence originates from a boy in the first two years of life with a congenital heart defect. What was sequenced was thymocytes. CDR3: CASIKGGRGASGANVLTF. Written as DNA, the CDR3 is TGTGCCAGCATCAAGGGCGGGAGGGGGGCTTCTGGGGCCAACGTCCTGACTTTC.